This TCR beta chain originates from a study of cytomegalovirus exposure and HLA in healthy donors. Whole-study findings and limits: There were 150 to 200 TCR beta chains listed as cytomegalovirus-associated. Rare sequences made up most TCRs, while some public TCRs were found in many donors. According to a subsequent analysis, TCR clusters identified in the first cohort showed a tendency to co-occur across the roughly 110 validation repertoires.

Repertoires were generated with immunoSEQ multiplex PCR, while TCRdb's copy carries only in-frame clones and drops some. The table has 110,000 or so clones, around 86% seen once. To note about this clone: Its target is unknown.

Germline CDR1 is MNHNS and CDR2 is SASEGT. The CDR3 extends over 19 amino acids. Unmatched junction bases numbered 12, after V lost 3 bases and J lost 0 bases. Among the 120 subjects of the validation cohort, separate from the approximately 670-subject first cohort, were the donors. This TCR derives from a woman aged 18-29 years in good health and CMV-seropositive. Material: PBMCs. The V and J genes are TRBV6-1 and TRBJ2-7, with 12 bases lining up with TRBD2. The CDR3 coding sequence is TGTGCCAGCAGTGACCGCGCAGGGACTAGCGGGTTGAGCTCCTACGAGCAGTACTTC. Translated, it gives CASSDRAGTSGLSSYEQYF.